This T cell receptor (beta chain) was recovered during a study of blood T cell repertoires in COVID-19. Turning to the study itself: Material from acute and convalescent COVID-19 was sourced from the United States, Italy and Spain.

Patients from Seattle were sampled longitudinally, starting during active infection. From germline, CDR1 is SEHNR and CDR2 FQNEAQ (reference sequence). With 2 bases clipped from V and 8 bases from J, the junction kept 2 bases outside the gene matches. The CDR3 has 12 amino acids. Per the original methods: Estimation of nucleated cell counts was performed using reference gene primer amplification. Some clones are missing from TCRdb's copy, which holds only in-frame ones; the method was immunoSEQ multiplex PCR. Clone size and V and J calls were adopted from that table, with D and trimming inferred from the DNA. The sample yields about 300,000 clones, about 88% seen once.

Material for sequencing was peripheral blood. The sequence was obtained from a human donor with COVID-19, enrolled during active disease. The donor label of this sample is uncertain. This chain joins TRBV7-9 and TRBJ1-1; TRBD1 agrees at 7 bases. CDR3 amino acids: CASSLQDREAFF. The CDR3 DNA follows: TGTGCCAGCAGCTTACAGGACAGGGAAGCTTTCTTT.